A single sample gave rise to the 23 T cell receptor beta chains below, sequenced in a study of identical twins. MiXCR, applied by TCRdb to the 5' RACE reads, yields one record per CDR3 protein. This sample has roughly 350,000 distinct CDR3 sequences, with about 10% found just once. Source material: naive T cells sorted from blood. The receptors were gathered from a woman in her 50s in good health.

The sample holds a few counts of this clonotype. V gene TRBV10-1 combines with J gene TRBJ1-2, with D perhaps TRBD1 (6 bases). With 5 bases removed from V and 7 bases from J, the gap between germline ends came to 11 bases. CDR3 length equals 12 residues. The V gene's germline CDR1 is WNHNN and CDR2 SYGVQD (reference sequence). This CDR3 is CASSPDRTGYTF. The CDR3 bases are TGCGCCAGCAGTCCCGACAGGACTGGCTACACCTTC.

The chain is built from TRBV3-1 and TRBJ2-2; D uncertain. Trimming took 0 bases from V and 4 from J, leaving 12 bases between them. There are 16 residues in the CDR3. Germline assignment: CDR1 LGHDT and CDR2 YNNKEL (reference sequence). In DNA, the CDR3 is TGTGCCAGCAGCCAAGAACCCGGCACCTTCACCGGGGAGCTGTTTTTT. Its protein is CASSQEPGTFTGELFF.

CDR3 bases: TGTGCCACCAGTGGGGACAGCCCTAACTATGGCTACACCTTC. Its translation is CATSGDSPNYGYTF. The V and J genes are TRBV24-1 and TRBJ1-2; 7 bases are a match to TRBD1. The ends lost 5 bases at V and 0 bases at J; junction bases unmatched: 2. The germline CDR1 and CDR2 sequences are KGHDR and SFDVKD. The CDR3 is made up of 14 amino acids.

This clonotype was found many times. Here the CDR3 DNA reads TGCAGCGTTGACCGGGACAGGGGAACGATCAATGAGCAGTTCTTC. This sequence encodes CSVDRDRGTINEQFF. The chain is built from TRBV29-1 and TRBJ2-1, with 10 bases identical to TRBD1. V was pared by 3 bases and J by 6 bases, with 8 bases of the junction left unmatched. The germline V gene has CDR1 SQVTM and CDR2 ANQGSEA. This CDR3 region has 15 residues.

The genes are TRBV6-2 or TRBV6-3 and TRBJ2-2; D ambiguous. CDR1 MNHEY and CDR2 SVGEGT come from the germline V gene. V lost 1 base and J 4 bases, leaving 13 bases between the germline ends. The CDR3 has 16 amino acids. CDR3 residues: CASSYYEKQATGELFF. Written as DNA, the CDR3 is TGTGCCAGCAGTTACTACGAAAAACAAGCCACCGGGGAGCTGTTTTTT.

This clonotype has ten or more counts. The V gene is TRBV2, the J gene TRBJ2-1, with D uncertain. This CDR3 spans 13 amino acids. V lost 0 bases to trimming and J lost 16 bases, with 16 bases between them. Germline V gene data show CDR1 as SNHLY and CDR2 as FYNNEI. CDR3 amino acids: CASSEAQEISHFF. The CDR3, as DNA: TGTGCCAGCAGTGAAGCGCAGGAGATATCACATTTCTTC.

This clonotype was detected a few times. This chain links TRBV20-1 with TRBJ2-7, with D possibly being TRBD2 (6 bases). The V end was cut by 4 bases, the J end by 0 bases, with 10 bases between. The CDR3 covers 13 residues. The germline gives CDR1 DFQATT, CDR2 SNEGSKA (reference sequence). The CDR3: CSAKRAFSYEQYF. The CDR3 DNA sequence: TGCAGTGCTAAGCGGGCATTCTCCTACGAGCAGTACTTC.

The sample holds a few counts of this clonotype. The chain has TRBV20-1 and TRBJ1-2, with D tentatively TRBD1 (5 bases). Germline V lookup: CDR1 DFQATT, CDR2 SNEGSKA (reference sequence). V dropped 5 bases and J dropped 2 bases, with 30 bases sitting between them. The CDR3 loop spans 19 amino acids. The CDR3 DNA reads as TGCAGTGCTCAAGTGGGGGGAGGGGCTCGACACGCTAAAAACTATGGCTACACCTTC. It encodes CSAQVGGGARHAKNYGYTF.

Ten or more counts support this clonotype. The V call is TRBV4-1, the J call TRBJ1-2; TRBD1 agrees at 8 bases. Looked up from germline, CDR1 is MGHRA and CDR2 is YSYEKL. The J segment lost 4 bases and the V segment lost 3 bases, leaving 10 bases of the junction unmatched. The CDR3 has 16 amino acids. The CDR3 spells CASSHPGQGIIYGYTF. CDR3 in DNA: TGCGCCAGCAGCCATCCCGGACAGGGAATCATCTATGGCTACACCTTC.

This clonotype came up a few times. This rearrangement joins TRBV5-1 to TRBJ1-2; 7 bases line up with TRBD1. The CDR3 loop spans 16 amino acids. V was pared by 8 bases and J by 4 bases, with 17 bases of the junction left unmatched. CDR1 is SGHRS, CDR2 YFSETQ, per germline. The CDR3 reads CASKLDSGGALYGYTF. Here the CDR3 DNA reads TGCGCCAGTAAGCTGGACTCAGGGGGGGCCCTCTATGGCTACACCTTC.

This clonotype was seen a handful of times. This sequence joins TRBV10-3 and TRBJ2-1; D might be TRBD2 (5 bases). Germline loops: CDR1 ENHRY, CDR2 SYGVKD. The CDR3 contains 15 residues. V was trimmed by 3 bases and J by 6 bases, leaving 15 bases between them. As DNA, the CDR3 is TGTGCCATCAGTGATGAGGGTCTCCGGGGCAATGAGCAGTTCTTC. It is translated as CAISDEGLRGNEQFF.

This clonotype was picked up a small number of times. This chain joins TRBV12-3 or TRBV12-4 and TRBJ2-3; D is perhaps TRBD1 (5 bases). The CDR3 is made up of 15 amino acids. V lost 3 bases to trimming and J lost 2 bases, with 12 bases between them. The CDR3 reads CASSFRQQITDTQYF. The CDR3 DNA reads as TGTGCCAGCAGTTTTCGACAGCAGATCACAGATACGCAGTATTTT.

V usage is TRBV5-1 and J usage is TRBJ2-7; 7 bases are shared with TRBD2. Germline V lookup: CDR1 SGHRS, CDR2 YFSETQ. This CDR3 has 15 amino acids. J lost 3 bases, V lost 4 bases, and 10 bases had no gene match. The CDR3 nucleotides are TGCGCCAGCAGCGGAACCGGGACTAAAAACTACGAGCAGTACTTC. Amino acids: CASSGTGTKNYEQYF.

This clonotype showed up just a few times. The rearrangement links TRBV7-3 to TRBJ2-7; D might be TRBD1 (5 bases). V lost 1 base, J lost 0 bases, and 13 bases lay in between. Germline V CDR1 and CDR2: SGHTA, FQGTGA. This CDR3 has 16 residues. As DNA, the CDR3 is TGTGCCAGCAGCTTAAACCCCGGACACCCCTCCTACGAGCAGTACTTC. The encoded protein is CASSLNPGHPSYEQYF.

This clonotype came up a few times. The chain recombines TRBV7-2 with TRBJ2-5; D is possibly TRBD1 (5 bases). Germline V lookup: CDR1 SGHTA, CDR2 FQGNSA. The CDR3 extends over 14 amino acids. Trimming cost V 3 bases and J 11 bases, with 19 bases left between them. The CDR3 sequence: CASSFSQGARGQYF. The CDR3 DNA reads TGTGCCAGCAGCTTCTCCCAGGGCGCAAGGGGACAGTACTTC.

The chain combines TRBV12-3 or TRBV12-4 with TRBJ1-1, with D perhaps TRBD1 (5 bases). V was cut by 7 bases and J by 5 bases, with 11 bases left in between. This CDR3 is 12 amino acids long. The CDR3 spells CASTGGWTEAFF. The DNA for the CDR3 is TGTGCCAGCACTGGGGGTTGGACTGAAGCTTTCTTT.

The V call is TRBV15, the J call TRBJ2-5; D is ambiguous. Per the germline V gene, CDR1 is LNHNV and CDR2 is YYDKDF (reference sequence). Trimming took off 0 bases at V and 5 bases at J, with 7 bases between the two ends. The CDR3 covers 13 residues. The CDR3 is CATSRDLGETQYF. DNA for the CDR3: TGTGCCACCAGCAGAGATCTGGGGGAGACCCAGTACTTC.

This clonotype was found a few times. This chain uses TRBV29-1 with TRBJ1-2; D call uncertain. The ends were cut back, 4 bases at V and 4 bases at J, with 7 bases in the middle. Germline CDR1 SQVTM, CDR2 ANQGSEA. The CDR3 is 11 residues long. The CDR3 region is CSVVDLYGYTF. Written as DNA, the CDR3 is TGCAGCGTTGTAGATCTCTATGGCTACACCTTC. Based on the CDR3 plus reference TRBV29-1 and TRBJ1-2, the full variable domain is SAVISQKPSRDICQRGTSLTIQCQVDSQVTMMFWYRQQPGQSLTLIATANQGSEATYESGFVIDKFPISRPNLTFSTLTVSNMSPEDSSIYLCSVVDLYGYTFGSGTRLTVV.

The chain recombines TRBV5-1 with TRBJ2-7, with D maybe TRBD1 (5 bases). Trimming took off 2 bases at V and 4 bases at J, with 19 bases between the two ends. The CDR3 length is 16 residues. The germline V gene encodes CDR1 SGHRS and CDR2 YFSETQ. The CDR3 DNA sequence: TGCGCCAGCAGCTTATACAGGATCTCGACGGAGTACGAGCAGTACTTC. Protein product: CASSLYRISTEYEQYF.

This chain uses TRBV15 with TRBJ1-3, with 9 bases that match TRBD1. V trimming: 0 bases; J trimming: 15 bases; junction bases outside the gene matches: 3. The germline CDR1 and CDR2 sequences are LNHNV and YYDKDF (reference sequence). The CDR3 is 12 amino acids. CDR3 nucleotide sequence: TGTGCCACCAGCAGAGATCCGGGACAGGGATATTTT. This codes for CATSRDPGQGYF. Drawing the rest from reference TRBV15 and TRBJ1-3, the complete variable domain is DAMVIQNPRYQVTQFGKPVTLSCSQTLNHNVMYWYQQKSSQAPKLLFHYYDKDFNNEADTPDNFQSRRPNTSFCFLDIRSPGLGDTAMYLCATSRDPGQGYFGEGSWLTVV.

This chain joins TRBV7-6 and TRBJ2-1; possibly TRBD1 or TRBD2 for D (6 bases each). Per germline, CDR1 SGHVS and CDR2 FNYEAQ. The CDR3 runs 15 residues. Trimming left V 2 bases short and J 7 bases short, with 15 bases between. The CDR3 coding sequence is TGTGCCAGCAGCTTATCCCCCGGAGGGGGAAATGAGCAGTTCTTC. Protein sequence: CASSLSPGGGNEQFF.

This clonotype occurred many times. The chain carries TRBV11-2 and TRBJ2-7; 8 bases line up with TRBD1. CDR1 and CDR2 from the germline V gene are SGHAT and FQNNGV. The V gene end was trimmed by 4 bases and the J gene end by 6 bases; junction bases not matched to a gene: 8. The CDR3 spans 14 residues. CDR3 sequence: CASSSTGVEGEQYV. The CDR3 nucleotides are TGTGCCAGCAGCTCGACAGGGGTGGAGGGCGAGCAGTACGTC.

V and J are TRBV20-1 and TRBJ1-4; weak D call: TRBD1 (5 bases). V lost 3 bases to trimming and J lost 3 bases, with 11 bases between them. The CDR3 totals 14 residues. The germline V gene has CDR1 DFQATT and CDR2 SNEGSKA (reference sequence). The chain's CDR3 is CSASAGAANEKLFF. The DNA for the CDR3 is TGCAGTGCTAGTGCCGGGGCTGCTAATGAAAAACTGTTTTTT.